This T cell receptor (beta chain) came from a study of T cells after yellow fever vaccination. The study's findings and limits: FACS-sorted repertoires could harbor abundant contaminating bulk-population clonotypes. Some clonotypes were seen in both the CD4 and the CD8 compartments. These made up a small share and likely arose from convergent recombination.

V was shortened by 3 bases and J by 0 bases, with 2 bases between the two germline ends. The CDR3 consists of 12 residues. Germline V CDR1 and CDR2: SGHTA, FQGNSA. Each CDR3 protein is one row after TCRdb ran MiXCR on the 5' RACE reads. The sample holds more than 15,000 distinct CDR3 sequences, about 3.8% seen once. This clonotype was found many times. This TCR derives from a man aged 25 to 40 who received the YFV17D yellow fever vaccine. Here the sequenced sample was PBMCs, either bulk or a sorted T-cell subset (CD4+, CD8+, memory, or dextramer-sorted; not recorded which), taken 15 days after the yellow fever booster vaccination. The genes are TRBV7-2 and TRBJ2-5, with no clear D. The CDR3 nucleotides are TGTGCCAGCAGCTTGAACCAAGAGACCCAGTACTTC. This gives the protein CASSLNQETQYF.